This TCR beta chain was recorded in a study of blood T cell repertoires in COVID-19. Study overall: Samples came from the United States, Italy and Spain, spanning acute and convalescent COVID-19. The cDNA or gDNA used as material had been derived from T cells, B-cell-depleted T cells, or PBMCs.

Germline lookup yields CDR1 SGHDN and CDR2 FVKESK. This CDR3 has 14 residues. V lost 4 bases, J lost 6 bases, and 13 bases lay in between. In the original processing: Nucleated cell counts were estimated from reference gene primer amplification. Assay: immunoSEQ multiplex PCR; the TCRdb copy retains only in-frame clones and omits some. V, J and clone size reflect that table, while D and trimming were determined from the DNA. The table has about 150,000 clones, 87% seen once. This receptor was taken from a human donor in a cohort sampled during active COVID-19. V gene TRBV14 combines with J gene TRBJ2-1; a weak D match, TRBD2 (6 bases). Sequencing was done on a sample of peripheral blood. The CDR3 loop reads CASSPGRRVNEQFF. DNA of the CDR3: TGTGCCAGCAGCCCCGGGAGAAGGGTCAATGAGCAGTTCTTC.